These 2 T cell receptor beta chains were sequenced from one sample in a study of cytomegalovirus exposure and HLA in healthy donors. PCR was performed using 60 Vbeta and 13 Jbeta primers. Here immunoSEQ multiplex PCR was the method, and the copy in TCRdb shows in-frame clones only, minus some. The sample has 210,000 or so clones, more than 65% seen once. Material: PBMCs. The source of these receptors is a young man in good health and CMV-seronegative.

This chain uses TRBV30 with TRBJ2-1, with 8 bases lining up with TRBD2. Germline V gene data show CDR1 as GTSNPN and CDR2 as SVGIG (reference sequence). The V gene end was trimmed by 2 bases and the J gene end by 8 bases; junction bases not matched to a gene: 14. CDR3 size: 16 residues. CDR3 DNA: TGTGCCTGGAGTTATACCGGACTAGCTGAAAGGGATGAGCAGTTCTTC. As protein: CAWSYTGLAERDEQFF.

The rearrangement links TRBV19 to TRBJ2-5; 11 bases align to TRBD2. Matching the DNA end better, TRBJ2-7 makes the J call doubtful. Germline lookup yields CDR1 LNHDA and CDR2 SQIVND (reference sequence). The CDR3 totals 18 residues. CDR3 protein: CASSIGLAGRLGYYEQYF. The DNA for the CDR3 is TGTGCCAGTAGTATAGGACTAGCGGGACGACTGGGGTACTACGAGCAGTACTTC.